Described below is a single T cell receptor beta chain sequence and its context. Antigen: not known. The data belong to a study of response to subunit inactivated influenza vaccine. Study-level findings and limits: With each seasonal influenza vaccination, the authors suggested, few new T cells are recruited.

TCRdb recomputed calls from the RT-PCR reads with MiXCR, one row per CDR3 protein. The table records approximately 700,000 distinct CDR3 sequences, over 11% of them present only once. V lost 5 bases to trimming and J lost 0 bases, with 28 bases between them. CDR3 length: 20 amino acids. The chain employs TRBV12-3 or TRBV12-4 and TRBJ1-1, with D unresolved. Sequenced material: PBMCs from blood, taken less than 15 days before vaccination. This TCR was sampled from a man between 45 and 60 years old who received an inactivated influenza vaccine. The DNA for the CDR3 is TGTGCCAGCAGTCCAACTGAAACAGATTGGAATCGGGTCATGAACACTGAAGCTTTCTTT. It is translated as CASSPTETDWNRVMNTEAFF.